The 29 T cell receptor beta chains in this list originate from one sample, sequenced in a study of blood T cells in healthy people across ages. A sample-barcoded 5' primer and a J-beta primer mix were used in a second PCR of roughly 7 to 11 cycles. Via MiXCR, TCRdb re-called the 5' RACE reads, giving one row per CDR3 protein. The sample lists roughly 800,000 distinct CDR3 sequences; roughly 25% were seen once. These data also featured in a second study, about T cells of mothers and their children.

Material for sequencing was blood. Receptor source: a boy between 10 and 17 years old in good health.

This chain links TRBV7-8 with TRBJ2-4; D may be TRBD1 or TRBD2 (5 bases each). The length of the CDR3 is 18 residues. Germline CDR1 is SGHVS and CDR2 is FQNEAQ. V was cut by 1 base and J by 3 bases, with 19 bases left in between. CDR3 in DNA: TGTGCCAGCAGCTTAGGTTTCAGGGCGGGTGGGGGCAAAAACATTCAGTACTTC. This codes for CASSLGFRAGGGKNIQYF.

This clonotype was recorded many times. The chain is built from TRBV7-2 and TRBJ2-7, with D possibly being TRBD2 (6 bases). V was pared by 4 bases and J by 4 bases, with 20 bases between. Germline values: CDR1 SGHTA, CDR2 FQGNSA. CDR3 length: 16 residues. CDR3: CASSWGFGRGTYEQYF. CDR3 sequence (DNA): TGTGCCAGCAGCTGGGGTTTTGGGCGGGGAACTTACGAGCAGTACTTC.

The V and J genes are TRBV4-1 and TRBJ2-3, with TRBD1 matching over 8 bases. This CDR3 has 16 residues. The junction had 6 bases not matched to a gene; V was cut back by 4 bases and J by 0 bases. CDR1 is MGHRA, CDR2 YSYEKL, per germline. The CDR3 DNA follows: TGCGCCAGCAGCCTACAGGGGGGAGCTAGCACAGATACGCAGTATTTT. Protein product: CASSLQGGASTDTQYF.

This clonotype was observed a few times. V and J are TRBV10-3 and TRBJ2-5; TRBD1 matches at 7 bases. Germline-derived CDR1 and CDR2 are ENHRY and SYGVKD. Trimming took 3 bases from V and 2 from J; bases not matched to a gene: 6. The length of the CDR3 is 15 residues. CDR3 sequence (DNA): TGTGCCATCAGTGACGTTGAGACAGGGCAAGAGACCCAGTACTTC. Translating gives CAISDVETGQETQYF.

The V gene is TRBV28, the J gene TRBJ2-7, with 8 bases fitting TRBD1. Per the germline V gene, CDR1 is MDHEN and CDR2 is SYDVKM. The CDR3 sequence is 13 residues long. V shed 7 bases, J shed 3 bases, and the junction held 5 bases outside the gene matches. In DNA form, the CDR3 reads TGTGCCAGCACCCCGGGACAGGACTACGAGCAGTACTTC. Translation: CASTPGQDYEQYF.

V is TRBV6-5 and J is TRBJ2-3, with D possibly matching TRBD2 (5 bases). The germline V gene encodes CDR1 MNHEY and CDR2 SVGAGI. V lost 7 bases and J lost 2, with 10 bases in between. The CDR3 length is 13 residues. Here the CDR3 reads CASIGGNTDTQYF. The CDR3 nucleotides are TGTGCCAGCATCGGAGGAAACACAGATACGCAGTATTTT.

The chain combines TRBV7-8 with TRBJ2-1, with 8 bases lining up with TRBD2. The V segment lost 5 bases and the J segment 3 bases; nucleotides outside the gene matches: 9. The CDR3 contains 16 residues. The germline CDR1 and CDR2 sequences are SGHVS and FQNEAQ. This CDR3 reads CASSTIGLAVYNEQFF. The CDR3 region has the DNA TGTGCCAGCAGCACCATAGGACTAGCCGTCTACAATGAGCAGTTCTTC.

This clonotype appeared a few times. V usage is TRBV9 and J usage is TRBJ2-2; 8 positions match TRBD1. J gave up 0 bases and V 4 bases, and 5 bases lay outside the gene matches. Germline V CDR1 and CDR2: SGDLS, YYNGEE. The CDR3 covers 16 residues. The CDR3 coding sequence is TGTGCCAGCAGCTACAGCAGGGGGCCGAACACCGGGGAGCTGTTTTTT. Its protein is CASSYSRGPNTGELFF.

In its sample, this clonotype was seen a few times. This chain uses TRBV20-1 with TRBJ2-5; no definite D call. Deletions cut 0 bases from V and 8 bases from J, with 7 bases between. CDR3 size: 11 residues. Germline CDR1 DFQATT, CDR2 SNEGSKA (reference sequence). Here the CDR3 DNA reads TGCAGTGCTAGAGATCAACCCACCCAGTACTTC. Its protein is CSARDQPTQYF.

The chain recombines TRBV7-9 with TRBJ2-5; 11 bases agree with TRBD2. The J call is in doubt because the DNA end fits TRBJ2-7 better. CDR3 length equals 16 residues. Per the germline V gene, CDR1 is SEHNR and CDR2 is FQNEAQ (reference sequence). DNA for the CDR3: TGTGCCAGCAGCTTAGACCATAGCGGGAGGGCCTACGAGCAGTACTTC. It codes for CASSLDHSGRAYEQYF.

This clonotype was observed once. The junction differs from germline at one of its ends, possibly a read error. The chain links TRBV7-3 to TRBJ1-1; 7 nucleotides agree with TRBD1. Germline-derived CDR1 and CDR2 are SGHTA and FQGTGA. CDR3 length equals 15 residues. CDR3 bases: TGTGCCAGCAGTTTAACGGGACAGATGAACACTGAAGCTTTCTTT. Residues: CASSLTGQMNTEAFF.

This clonotype was detected only a few times. CDR3 DNA sequence: TGCAGCGTTCTCGGGACAGGTGATGGAAACACCATATATTTT. Amino acid sequence: CSVLGTGDGNTIYF. This chain joins TRBV29-1 and TRBJ1-3; 8 bases agree with TRBD1. CDR3 length: 14 amino acids. V shed 5 bases, J shed 3 bases, and the junction held 6 bases outside the gene matches. The germline gives CDR1 SQVTM, CDR2 ANQGSEA.

This clonotype was recorded a few times. The chain is built from TRBV15 and TRBJ2-7; D ambiguous. Between the trimmed V and J ends, which lost 1 base and 3 bases, there was a span of 10 bases. The CDR3 is made up of 14 amino acids. Germline CDR1 reads LNHNV; CDR2 reads YYDKDF (reference sequence). The CDR3 protein is CATSRGVNVYEQYF. CDR3 bases: TGTGCCACCAGCAGAGGAGTGAATGTCTACGAGCAGTACTTC.

This clonotype was picked up a small number of times. The chain carries TRBV29-1 and TRBJ2-1, with D maybe TRBD2 (5 bases). CDR3 length: 16 amino acids. Germline V gene data show CDR1 as SQVTM and CDR2 as ANQGSEA. Trimming removed 1 base from V and 5 bases from J, with 18 bases in between. In DNA, the CDR3 is TGCAGCGTTGAAGGAGGAATAGCGTGGCTCCACAATGAGCAGTTCTTC. Its protein is CSVEGGIAWLHNEQFF.

This clonotype has more than one count but fewer than ten. The chain has TRBV29-1 and TRBJ2-3; no reliable D call. The CDR3 covers 11 residues. Germline CDR1 SQVTM, CDR2 ANQGSEA. With 3 bases removed from V and 5 bases from J, the gap between germline ends came to 6 bases. Written as DNA, the CDR3 is TGCAGCGTTGATCTTATAGATACGCAGTATTTT. Encoded protein: CSVDLIDTQYF.

Many counts were recorded for this clonotype. The chain uses TRBV29-1 and TRBJ2-5, with 8 bases identical to TRBD1. Trimming removed 3 bases from V and 5 bases from J; junction bases left unmatched: 11. CDR1 and CDR2 (germline): SQVTM, ANQGSEA. The CDR3 sequence is 15 residues long. Here the CDR3 DNA reads TGCAGCGTTGAGAACCACGACCGGACAGGGGAGACCCAGTACTTC. Translation gives CSVENHDRTGETQYF.

This chain joins TRBV12-3 or TRBV12-4 and TRBJ2-1; perhaps TRBD1 as D (5 bases). The CDR3 spans 13 residues. V shed 5 bases and J shed 5 bases, with 10 bases lying between them. The CDR3 DNA follows: TGTGCCAGCAGTCCCGACAGAAACAATGAGCAGTTCTTC. This gives the protein CASSPDRNNEQFF.

This clonotype was seen at least ten times. The V gene is TRBV7-2, the J gene TRBJ1-1; D is ambiguous. Per germline, CDR1 SGHTA and CDR2 FQGNSA. The V end lost 4 bases, the J end lost 0 bases, and 6 bases lay between the germline ends. The CDR3 totals 13 residues. The CDR3 loop is CASSSTVNTEAFF. CDR3 nucleotides: TGTGCCAGCAGCTCCACAGTGAACACTGAAGCTTTCTTT.

This clonotype was found a few times. The CDR3 DNA is TGTGCCAGCAGCTACCGGGACAGGGACACCGGGGAGCTGTTTTTT. Its protein product is CASSYRDRDTGELFF. J is TRBJ2-2 and V is TRBV11-1; TRBD1 aligns across 9 bases. V lost 4 bases to trimming and J lost 3 bases; unmatched junction nucleotides: 3. The CDR3 has 15 amino acids. Germline-derived CDR1 and CDR2 are SGHAT and FQDESV (reference sequence).

This clonotype was seen only a few times. This chain's CDR3 is CSVLDPRGGFSYNEQFF. The CDR3 DNA sequence: TGCAGCGTTCTTGACCCGAGAGGGGGATTCTCCTACAATGAGCAGTTCTTC. The rearrangement uses TRBV29-1 and TRBJ2-1; D perhaps matches TRBD1 (6 bases). CDR3 length equals 17 residues. V shed 5 bases and J shed 0 bases, with 20 bases lying between them. Germline V gives CDR1 SQVTM, CDR2 ANQGSEA.

The J gene is TRBJ2-1, the V gene TRBV6-2 or TRBV6-3; the match to TRBD2 covers 9 bases. Looked up from germline, CDR1 is MNHEY and CDR2 is SVGEGT. The trim removed 0 bases at V and 6 bases at J, leaving 9 bases unmatched. The CDR3 spans 17 residues. Here the CDR3 reads CASSYSHVSGRPNEQFF. The CDR3 DNA reads TGTGCCAGCAGTTACTCCCACGTGAGCGGGAGGCCCAATGAGCAGTTCTTC.

This clonotype came up a few times. V gene TRBV20-1 combines with J gene TRBJ1-6, with D unclear. Germline V CDR1 and CDR2: DFQATT, SNEGSKA (reference sequence). The V end lost 0 bases, the J end lost 3 bases, and 12 bases lay between the germline ends. CDR3 length equals 16 residues. This CDR3 reads CSAREAGSFYNSPLHF. The CDR3 nucleotides are TGCAGTGCTAGAGAGGCAGGATCCTTCTATAATTCACCCCTCCACTTT.

This clonotype was recorded a few times. With a much larger clone just one base away, this may be a read error. CDR3 loop: CASSDSAGGNGQFF. The CDR3, as DNA: TGTGCCAGCAGTGACTCAGCGGGAGGGAATGGGCAGTTCTTC. The chain has TRBV6-4 and TRBJ2-1; TRBD2 aligns across 10 bases. This CDR3 comprises 14 residues. Germline CDR1 is MRHNA and CDR2 is SNTAGT.

V usage is TRBV12-3 or TRBV12-4 and J usage is TRBJ2-7; D remains unclear. The CDR3 runs to 13 residues. V gave up 5 bases and J gave up 2 bases, with 10 bases separating them. The CDR3 is CASSAQAPYEQYF. CDR3 DNA sequence: TGTGCCAGCAGTGCGCAGGCACCCTACGAGCAGTACTTC.

The chain links TRBV27 to TRBJ2-7, with 7 bases matching TRBD1. This CDR3 is built from 14 residues. The germline gives CDR1 MNHEY, CDR2 SMNVEV (reference sequence). J gave up 2 bases and V 5 bases, and 6 bases lay outside the gene matches. The CDR3 sequence is CASSTGQVPYEQYF. The DNA for the CDR3 is TGTGCCAGCAGTACCGGACAGGTTCCCTACGAGCAGTACTTC.

The gene calls are TRBV20-1 and TRBJ2-7; D ambiguous. The CDR3 extends over 11 amino acids. V was trimmed by 1 base and J by 4 bases, leaving 5 bases between them. CDR1 and CDR2 from the germline V gene are DFQATT and SNEGSKA (reference sequence). The CDR3 spells CSARGFYEQYF. CDR3 nucleotides: TGCAGTGCTAGAGGGTTTTACGAGCAGTACTTC.

The chain employs TRBV25-1 and TRBJ2-5, with D perhaps being TRBD1 or TRBD2 (6 bases each). V was trimmed by 6 bases and J by 2 bases, leaving 19 bases between them. The CDR3 contains 16 residues. Germline CDR1 reads MGHDK; CDR2 reads SYGVNS. This CDR3 reads CASRPWGAQGQETQYF. In DNA form, the CDR3 reads TGTGCCAGCAGGCCATGGGGGGCGCAGGGGCAAGAGACCCAGTACTTC. Variable domain in full (rest from reference TRBV25-1 and TRBJ2-5): EADIYQTPRYLVIGTGKKITLECSQTMGHDKMYWYQQDPGMELHLIHYSYGVNSTEKGDLSSESTVSRIRTEHFPLTLESARPSHTSQYLCASRPWGAQGQETQYFGPGTRLLVL.

There are a few counts of this clonotype. This chain joins TRBV7-3 and TRBJ2-2; D uncertain. CDR3 length: 16 amino acids. V dropped 5 bases and J dropped 1 base, with 14 bases sitting between them. Germline lookup yields CDR1 SGHTA and CDR2 FQGTGA. The CDR3 spells CASSIGDSVNTGELFF. CDR3 sequence (DNA): TGTGCCAGCAGCATCGGCGACTCGGTGAACACCGGGGAGCTGTTTTTT. Supplemented by reference TRBV7-3 and TRBJ2-2, the full variable domain reads GAGVSQTPSNKVTEKGKYVELRCDPISGHTALYWYRQSLGQGPEFLIYFQGTGAADDSGLPNDRFFAVRPEGSVSTLKIQRTERGDSAVYLCASSIGDSVNTGELFFGEGSRLTVL.

This clonotype appeared a few times. One junction end disagrees with the germline gene, perhaps due to a read error. V gene TRBV2 combines with J gene TRBJ2-3; 9 bases align to TRBD2. This CDR3 has 14 amino acids. Germline V gene data show CDR1 as SNHLY and CDR2 as FYNNEI. CDR3 DNA sequence: TGTGCCAGCAGTGGGACTAGCGTCGCAGATACGCGGTATTTT. It yields the protein CASSGTSVADTRYF.